Many counts were recorded for the clone carrying this TCR beta chain. Its specificity is not known. This entry is derived from a study of identical twins. In every case, the donor was a healthy Caucasian. The germline V and J ends were trimmed by 5 bases and 7 bases, with 14 bases remaining between them. Germline V gene data show CDR1 as SEHNR and CDR2 as FQNEAQ (reference sequence). The CDR3 consists of 13 residues. General study results and limits: With abundant cord blood beta clonotypes, insertions were fewer; memory repertoires showed no such pattern.

Template switching added a universal primer binding site, and final cDNA carried unique molecular identifiers. In TCRdb, the 5' RACE reads were re-called with MiXCR into one record per CDR3 protein. The sample lists some 730,000 distinct CDR3 sequences; roughly 18% were seen once. This sample also appeared in a second study, on T cells expressing NK-cell markers. That report adds: It was from sorted CD3+CD56+NKG2C+, CD3+CD56+NKG2C- and CD3+CD56-NKG2C+ T cells that TCR beta repertoires came.

The chain couples TRBV7-9 to TRBJ1-1; D remains unclear. The sequencing input was PBMCs. The receptor's source is a woman younger than 30 in good health. The chain's CDR3 is CASSLDGIREAFF. The CDR3 nucleotides are TGTGCCAGCAGCCTTGACGGGATACGTGAAGCTTTCTTT. The full variable domain, completed using reference TRBV7-9 and TRBJ1-1, is DTGVSQNPRHKITKRGQNVTFRCDPISEHNRLYWYRQTLGQGPEFLTYFQNEAQLEKSRLLSDRFSAERPKGSFSTLEIQRTEQGDSAMYLCASSLDGIREAFFGQGTRLTVV.